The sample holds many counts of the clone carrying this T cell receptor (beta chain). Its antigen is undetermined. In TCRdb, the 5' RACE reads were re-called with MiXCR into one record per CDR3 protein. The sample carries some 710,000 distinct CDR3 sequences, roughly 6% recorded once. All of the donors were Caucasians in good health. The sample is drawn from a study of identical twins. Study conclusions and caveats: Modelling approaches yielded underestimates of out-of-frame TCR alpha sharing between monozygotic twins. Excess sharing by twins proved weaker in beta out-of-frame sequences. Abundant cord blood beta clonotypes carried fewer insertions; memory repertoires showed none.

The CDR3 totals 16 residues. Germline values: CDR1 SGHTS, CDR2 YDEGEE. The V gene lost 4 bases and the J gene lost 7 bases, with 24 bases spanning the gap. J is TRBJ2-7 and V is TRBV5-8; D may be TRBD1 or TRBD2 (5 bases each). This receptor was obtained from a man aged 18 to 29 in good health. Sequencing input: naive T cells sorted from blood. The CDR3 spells CASSAIPGRRFGEQYF. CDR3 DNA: TGTGCCAGCAGCGCGATACCGGGACGTAGGTTCGGTGAGCAGTACTTC.